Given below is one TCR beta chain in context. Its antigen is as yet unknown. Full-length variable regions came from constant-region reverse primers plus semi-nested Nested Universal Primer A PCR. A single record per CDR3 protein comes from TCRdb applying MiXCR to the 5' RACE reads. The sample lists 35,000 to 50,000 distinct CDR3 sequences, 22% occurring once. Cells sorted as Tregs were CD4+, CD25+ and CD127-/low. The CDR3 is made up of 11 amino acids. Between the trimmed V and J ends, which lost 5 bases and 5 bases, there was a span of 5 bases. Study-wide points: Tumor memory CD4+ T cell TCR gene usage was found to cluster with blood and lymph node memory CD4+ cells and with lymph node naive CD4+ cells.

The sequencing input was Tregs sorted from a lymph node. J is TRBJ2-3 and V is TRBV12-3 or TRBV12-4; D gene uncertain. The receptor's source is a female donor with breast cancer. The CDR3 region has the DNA TGTGCCAGCAGTAGAGTAGATACGCAGTATTTT. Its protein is CASSRVDTQYF.